A single sample is the source of the 17 T cell receptor beta chains below, sequenced in a study of blood T cells in healthy people across ages. With a J-beta primer mix and a sample-barcoded 5' primer, a second PCR ran about 6 to 11 cycles. Via MiXCR, TCRdb re-called the 5' RACE reads, giving one row per CDR3 protein. Here the sample spans hundreds of thousands of distinct CDR3 sequences, just under 25% being singletons. This sample was shared with a second study, whose subject was T cells of mothers and their children.

Sequencing was performed on blood. These TCRs come from a boy between 10 and 17 years old in good health.

This clonotype was observed a handful of times. V is TRBV13 and J is TRBJ1-3, with D hard to call. The CDR3 length is 16 residues. V lost 0 bases and J 0 bases, leaving 9 bases between the germline ends. CDR1 and CDR2 (germline): PRHDT, FYEKMQ (reference sequence). The CDR3 region has the DNA TGTGCCAGCAGCTTAGGCGTCCTTCCCTCTGGAAACACCATATATTTT. Its protein is CASSLGVLPSGNTIYF.

This clonotype was counted between two and nine times. The chain recombines TRBV27 with TRBJ2-5; D gene uncertain. The DNA end is more similar to TRBJ2-7, so the J call may be wrong. This CDR3 is built from 16 residues. Germline V gene data show CDR1 as MNHEY and CDR2 as SMNVEV (reference sequence). The CDR3 nucleotides are TGTGCCAGCAGCCCGAGCCAAGGCTCAGTGTCCTACGAGCAGTACTTC. The encoded protein is CASSPSQGSVSYEQYF.

The chain joins TRBV7-2 to TRBJ2-5; 9 nucleotides align to TRBD2. Trimming removed 4 bases from V and 1 base from J; junction bases left unmatched: 7. The CDR3 loop spans 16 amino acids. Per germline, CDR1 SGHTA and CDR2 FQGNSA. CDR3 DNA: TGTGCCAGCAGCTCCTTCATTAGCGGGGGCCAAGAGACCCAGTACTTC. This translates into CASSSFISGGQETQYF.

The table lists this clonotype with a few counts. The chain employs TRBV10-3 and TRBJ1-1; a possible D gene is TRBD1 (5 bases). V was clipped by 6 bases and J by 2 bases, with 13 bases between them. This CDR3 region has 14 residues. Germline assignment: CDR1 ENHRY and CDR2 SYGVKD. The CDR3 region is CAIREPGTNTEAFF. DNA of the CDR3: TGTGCCATCAGGGAACCCGGGACCAACACTGAAGCTTTCTTT.

This sequence joins TRBV5-1 and TRBJ1-5, with 8 positions matching TRBD1. CDR3 length: 14 residues. Germline V CDR1 and CDR2: SGHRS, YFSETQ. V lost 6 bases and J lost 7; bases outside the gene matches: 9. CDR3 sequence: CASIRGRTGQPQHF. For the CDR3, the DNA is TGCGCCAGCATCAGGGGGCGCACGGGACAGCCCCAGCATTTT.

This sequence joins TRBV21-1 and TRBJ2-5. TRBV21-1 is flagged as a pseudogene. There are 18 residues in the CDR3. In DNA form, the CDR3 reads TGTGCCAGCAGCCTTTCAACCACGACGAGACACCTCCAGGAGACCCAGTACTTC. It specifies CASSLSTTTRHLQETQYF.

The chain has TRBV11-2 and TRBJ2-1; no firm D call. This CDR3 has 14 residues. The V end was cut by 1 base, the J end by 5 bases, with 9 bases between. Germline V gene lookup returns CDR1 SGHAT and CDR2 FQNNGV. In DNA, the CDR3 is TGTGCCAGCAGCTTAGTTAGGGAAGACAATGAGCAGTTCTTC. Translated: CASSLVREDNEQFF.

In its sample, this clonotype was seen a few times. The chain combines TRBV6-5 with TRBJ1-4; possible D gene TRBD1, 6 bases. Trimming removed 0 bases from V and 1 base from J, with 12 bases in between. This CDR3 has 17 amino acids. Germline V lookup: CDR1 MNHEY, CDR2 SVGAGI. This CDR3 is CASSYSFQGQTNEKLFF. CDR3 coding DNA: TGTGCCAGCAGTTACTCGTTCCAGGGACAAACTAATGAAAAACTGTTTTTT.

This clonotype has more than one count but fewer than ten. This rearrangement joins TRBV12-3 or TRBV12-4 to TRBJ2-1, with 7 bases matching TRBD2. This CDR3 region has 14 residues. The V gene end was trimmed by 6 bases and the J gene end by 4 bases; junction bases not matched to a gene: 6. This CDR3 is CASSPGTTYNEQFF. The CDR3 DNA is TGTGCCAGCAGCCCCGGGACTACTTACAATGAGCAGTTCTTC.

Regarding this clonotype: Germline and junction disagree at one end, which may indicate a read error. The V and J genes are TRBV5-1 and TRBJ2-7; perhaps D is TRBD1 or TRBD2 (5 bases each). CDR3 length: 15 residues. The germline CDR1 and CDR2 sequences are SGHRS and YFSETQ. The CDR3 here is CASSLGQGPRIEHYF. CDR3 DNA sequence: TGCGCCAGCAGCTTGGGGCAGGGACCCAGAATCGAGCACTACTTC. Full variable domain (remainder filled in from reference TRBV5-1 and TRBJ2-7): KAGVTQTPRYLIKTRGQQVTLSCSPISGHRSVSWYQQTPGQGLQFLFEYFSETQRNKGNFPGRFSGRQFSNSRSEMNVSTLELGDSALYLCASSLGQGPRIEHYFGPGTRLTVT.

This clonotype was seen more than once but under ten times. The CDR3 bases are TGTGCCAGCAGTGAATTGTACGAGGGGCGGGGTTGGGAGCAGTACTTC. This translates into CASSELYEGRGWEQYF. The chain uses TRBV25-1 and TRBJ2-7, with D perhaps matching TRBD2 (6 bases). V lost 1 base to trimming and J lost 7 bases, with 20 bases between them. The CDR3 is 16 residues long. Germline CDR1 and CDR2: MGHDK and SYGVNS.

The DNA of the CDR3 is TGTGCCAGCAGCGCAAGAACGGGACTTAGCACAGATACGCAGTATTTT. Encoded protein: CASSARTGLSTDTQYF. The chain uses TRBV7-2 and TRBJ2-3; a possible D gene is TRBD2 (6 bases). CDR1 and CDR2 from the germline V gene are SGHTA and FQGNSA. The V end was cut by 5 bases, the J end by 0 bases, with 15 bases between. CDR3 size: 16 residues. The full variable domain, in which reference TRBV7-2 and TRBJ2-3 provide the parts outside the CDR3, is GAGVSQSPSNKVTEKGKDVELRCDPISGHTALYWYRQSLGQGLEFLIYFQGNSAPDKSGLPSDRFSAERTGGSVSTLTIQRTQQEDSAVYLCASSARTGLSTDTQYFGPGTRLTVL.

In its sample, this clonotype was seen a few times. The chain recombines TRBV9 with TRBJ2-5; 8 bases line up with TRBD2. V was clipped by 6 bases and J by 5 bases; unmatched bases: 9. The germline V gene has CDR1 SGDLS and CDR2 YYNGEE. This CDR3 contains 14 residues. This CDR3 is CASNTGTRGETQYF. CDR3 in DNA: TGTGCCAGCAACACCGGGACTAGAGGCGAGACCCAGTACTTC.

In its sample, this clonotype was seen a few times. This sequence joins TRBV7-9 and TRBJ1-3, with D tentatively TRBD1 (6 bases). CDR1 SEHNR and CDR2 FQNEAQ come from the germline V gene (reference sequence). Trimming cost V 4 bases and J 4 bases, with 26 bases left between them. The CDR3 sequence is 19 residues long. The CDR3 loop is CASSSQRTGTTEPGNTIYF. DNA for the CDR3: TGTGCCAGCAGCTCCCAGCGAACCGGGACAACCGAACCCGGAAACACCATATATTTT.

The chain uses TRBV7-9 and TRBJ1-3, with D uncertain. CDR3 size: 15 residues. Germline loops: CDR1 SEHNR, CDR2 FQNEAQ (reference sequence). Trimming stripped 0 bases from V and 0 bases from J, with 6 bases between. The CDR3, as DNA: TGTGCCAGCAGCTTAGCGCGCGGCTCTGGAAACACCATATATTTT. This sequence encodes CASSLARGSGNTIYF.

The rearrangement uses TRBV7-8 and TRBJ2-5, with 8 positions matching TRBD1. Germline trimming cut 5 bases from V and 1 base from J; bases unmatched to any gene: 3. In germline, CDR1 is SGHVS, CDR2 FQNEAQ. This CDR3 region has 14 residues. Here the CDR3 DNA reads TGTGCCAGCAGCACCGGACAGGGCCAAGAGACCCAGTACTTC. It is translated as CASSTGQGQETQYF.

This clonotype was seen a few times. The rearrangement links TRBV14 to TRBJ2-5; tentative D call: TRBD2 (6 bases). The DNA end favors TRBJ2-1, so the J call may be wrong. The germline CDR1 and CDR2 sequences are SGHDN and FVKESK. This CDR3 is built from 16 residues. CDR3 coding DNA: TGTGCCAGCAGCCAAGATATAAGGGGACTGAGGAATGAGCAGTTCTTC. It translates to CASSQDIRGLRNEQFF.